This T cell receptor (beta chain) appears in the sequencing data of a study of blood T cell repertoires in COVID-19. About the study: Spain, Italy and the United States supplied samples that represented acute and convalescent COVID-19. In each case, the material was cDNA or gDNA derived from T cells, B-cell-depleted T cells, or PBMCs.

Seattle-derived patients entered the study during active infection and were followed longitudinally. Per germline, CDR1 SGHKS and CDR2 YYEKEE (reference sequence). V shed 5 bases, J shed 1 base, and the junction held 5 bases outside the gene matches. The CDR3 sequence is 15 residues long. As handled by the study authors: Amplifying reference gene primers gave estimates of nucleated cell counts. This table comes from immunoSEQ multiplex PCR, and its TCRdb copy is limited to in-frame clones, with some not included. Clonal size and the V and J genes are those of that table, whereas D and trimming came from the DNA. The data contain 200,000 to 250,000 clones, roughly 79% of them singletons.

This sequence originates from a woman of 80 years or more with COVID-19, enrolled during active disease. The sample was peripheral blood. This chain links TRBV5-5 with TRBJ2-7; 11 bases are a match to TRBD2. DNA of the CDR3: TGTGCCAGCAGTCGTACTAGCGGGGGTTCCTACGAGCAGTACTTC. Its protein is CASSRTSGGSYEQYF.